This TCR beta chain stems from a study of blood T cells in healthy people across ages. The CDR3 contains 13 residues. Deletions cut 10 bases from V and 7 bases from J, with 16 bases between. Germline V gene sequence: CDR1 WNHNN, CDR2 SYGVQD (reference sequence). This clonotype was seen many times. Its antigen is not known. It was with a sample-barcoded 5' primer and a J-beta primer mix that a second PCR of roughly 7 to 12 cycles was run. Researchers report that a template-switch adaptor with 12 random nucleotides tagged each cDNA molecule. TCRdb passed the 5' RACE reads through MiXCR, listing each CDR3 protein once. Of just under 900,000 distinct CDR3 sequences in the sample, 29% were seen once. Study findings and constraints: The study found more naive CD4+ cells and higher diversity in long-lived than aged donors.

This rearrangement joins TRBV10-1 to TRBJ2-2; possibly TRBD1 or TRBD2 for D (5 bases each). The receptor was derived from a woman of 80 years or more in good health. Sequencing was carried out using blood. CDR3 bases: TGCGCCACCACCGGGACCCCCTACGGGGAGCTGTTTTTT. Its protein is CATTGTPYGELFF.